This TCR beta chain was sequenced for a study of blood T cells in healthy people across ages. The CDR3 runs 15 residues. CDR1 is SNHLY, CDR2 FYNNEI, per germline. With 2 bases removed from V and 6 bases from J, the gap between germline ends came to 17 bases. This clonotype was observed at least ten times. Together with a sample-barcoded 5' primer, a J-beta primer mix was included in a second PCR lasting about 7 to 11 cycles. TCRdb reprocessed the 5' RACE reads with MiXCR, giving one entry per CDR3 protein. Seen here are about 930,000 distinct CDR3 sequences, almost 30% observed once, and the top ten hold approximately 10%. This sample was also put to use in a study of T cells of mothers and their children.

This chain links TRBV2 with TRBJ2-7; D perhaps matches TRBD2 (5 bases). What was sequenced was blood. The receptor comes from a woman aged 40 to 50 in good health. Written as DNA, the CDR3 is TGTGCCAGCAGTGAAAGAGGAGCCCTGGCGGGCGAGCAGTACTTC. It encodes CASSERGALAGEQYF. Combining the CDR3 with reference TRBV2 and TRBJ2-7 gives the whole variable domain EPEVTQTPSHQVTQMGQEVILRCVPISNHLYFYWYRQILGQKVEFLVSFYNNEISEKSEIFDDQFSVERPDGSNFTLKIRSTKLEDSAMYFCASSERGALAGEQYFGPGTRLTVT.